This TCR beta chain was observed in a study of cytotoxic CD8 clonotypes in ibrutinib-treated CLL. At the level of the study: Investigators reported roughly 25 partial and 2 complete responses; after median about six years, roughly 15 patients remained remitted and about 12 progressed. Samples yielded averages of around 280,000 productive templates and 94,082 productive rearrangements.

As to this clone: As yet, its antigen is unknown.

Around 2 micrograms of genomic DNA from cryopreserved PBMCs went into TCR beta libraries. V gave up 3 bases and J gave up 6 bases, with 12 bases separating them. Germline V lookup: CDR1 LNHDA, CDR2 SQIVND (reference sequence). CDR3 length: 14 residues. Profiling relied on immunoSEQ multiplex PCR, and the TCRdb table lists in-frame clones only, not all of them. The sample holds about 50,000 clones, around three fifths seen once. Study findings and constraints: Baseline clonality was higher than in age-matched healthy donors and moved in step with circulating CD8+ T-cell counts.

This TCR derives from a human donor with chronic lymphocytic leukemia. The gene calls are TRBV19 and TRBJ1-5; D is possibly TRBD1 (6 bases). The specimen comprised PBMCs, sampled after 24 months of ibrutinib treatment. The CDR3 reads CASSITGSGQPQHF. The DNA of the CDR3 is TGTGCCAGTAGTATCACAGGGAGCGGTCAGCCCCAGCATTTT.